This passage covers 30 T cell receptor beta chains from one sample sequenced in a study of identical twins (dated by TCRdb to 2016 to 2017). Libraries were prepared through 5' RACE. TCRdb names Illumina HiSeq 2000 as the instrument used. The public reads were reprocessed in TCRdb via fastp at Q25 and MiXCR, keeping in-frame beta chains. Rows with a matching CDR3 protein are joined into one entry that keeps the most common DNA and genes. The sample has 700,000 or so distinct CDR3 sequences on record, roughly 20% of them singletons. The ten largest clones represent approximately 4.5% of the sample. The same data also contributed to another study, on T cells expressing NK-cell markers.

Sequenced material: PBMCs. All receptors derive from a young woman in good health.

This rearrangement joins TRBV9 to TRBJ1-2; no reliable D call. V was cut by 4 bases and J by 2 bases, with 6 bases left in between. Per the germline V gene, CDR1 is SGDLS and CDR2 is YYNGEE. CDR3 length equals 12 residues. The CDR3 is CASSQRNYGYTF. CDR3 bases: TGTGCCAGCAGCCAGCGGAACTATGGCTACACCTTC.

This clonotype was seen a few times. The V and J genes are TRBV6-1 and TRBJ2-1; D call uncertain. The CDR3 is 16 amino acids. Germline V CDR1 and CDR2: MNHNS, SASEGT. V lost 0 bases and J 2 bases, leaving 11 bases between the germline ends. CDR3 residues: CASSEATRMAYNEQFF. The DNA for the CDR3 is TGTGCCAGCAGTGAAGCGACTCGGATGGCCTACAATGAGCAGTTCTTC.

This chain uses TRBV10-1 with TRBJ2-1; 10 bases fit TRBD2. This CDR3 region has 14 residues. Germline V lookup: CDR1 WNHNN, CDR2 SYGVQD (reference sequence). Germline trimming cut 3 bases from V and 7 bases from J; bases unmatched to any gene: 3. The CDR3 region has the DNA TGCGCCAGCAGTGAAAGGACTAGCGGAAATGAGCAGTTCTTC. It encodes CASSERTSGNEQFF.

The chain recombines TRBV5-6 with TRBJ2-6; D is unresolved. This CDR3 has 15 amino acids. The germline V and J ends were trimmed by 4 bases and 2 bases, with 10 bases remaining between them. Germline V gene lookup returns CDR1 SGHDT and CDR2 YYEEEE. The DNA of the CDR3 is TGTGCCAGCAGCCCGAGAAGGACTGGGGCCAACGTCCTGACTTTC. Translating gives CASSPRRTGANVLTF.

This rearrangement joins TRBV9 to TRBJ2-1, with 7 positions matching TRBD2. Germline trimming cut 0 bases from V and 10 bases from J; bases unmatched to any gene: 4. This CDR3 region has 13 residues. The germline V gene has CDR1 SGDLS and CDR2 YYNGEE. The CDR3 sequence is CASSVEGRGEQFF. CDR3 DNA sequence: TGTGCCAGCAGCGTAGAAGGGCGGGGGGAGCAGTTCTTC.

This clonotype came up a few times. The V and J genes are TRBV7-9 and TRBJ1-1; D is unresolved. The CDR3 has 14 amino acids. Per germline, CDR1 SEHNR and CDR2 FQNEAQ (reference sequence). V lost 1 base and J lost 4, with 10 bases in between. The chain's CDR3 is CASSLDGEGTEAFF. Written as DNA, the CDR3 is TGTGCCAGCAGCTTAGATGGGGAAGGCACTGAAGCTTTCTTT.

This clonotype has more than one count but fewer than ten. V and J are TRBV5-6 and TRBJ1-2; no clear D. Germline V gene sequence: CDR1 SGHDT, CDR2 YYEEEE. The V gene lost 4 bases and the J gene lost 9 bases, with 10 bases spanning the gap. The CDR3 is 11 amino acids. The CDR3 reads CASSRSPSYTF. CDR3 bases: TGTGCCAGCAGCAGAAGTCCTAGCTACACCTTC. The full variable domain, completed using reference TRBV5-6 and TRBJ1-2, is DAGVTQSPTHLIKTRGQQVTLRCSPKSGHDTVSWYQQALGQGPQFIFQYYEEEERQRGNFPDRFSGHQFPNYSSELNVNALLLGDSALYLCASSRSPSYTFGSGTRLTVV.

This clonotype was seen once. The chain uses TRBV7-9 and TRBJ2-4; D is possibly TRBD1 or TRBD2 (5 bases each). Germline V gene lookup returns CDR1 SEHNR and CDR2 FQNEAQ (reference sequence). V gave up 5 bases and J gave up 2 bases, with 13 bases separating them. The CDR3 is 15 residues long. CDR3 nucleotides: TGTGCCAGCAGCCGACGGGACCACCCCAAAAACATTCAGTACTTC. Amino acids: CASSRRDHPKNIQYF.

Only a few counts were recorded for this clonotype. This chain uses TRBV12-3 or TRBV12-4 with TRBJ2-6; D gene unclear. Trimming removed 9 bases at V and 0 bases at J, with 6 bases between. The CDR3 loop spans 13 amino acids. The CDR3 here is CASFFSGANVLTF. The CDR3 DNA follows: TGTGCCAGTTTCTTCTCTGGGGCCAACGTCCTGACTTTC.

V and J are TRBV20-1 and TRBJ1-1, with a tentative D call TRBD1 (6 bases). Trimming took off 5 bases at V and 1 base at J, with 14 bases between the two ends. This CDR3 spans 14 amino acids. Germline assignment: CDR1 DFQATT and CDR2 SNEGSKA (reference sequence). The chain's CDR3 is CSAARGTPNTEAFF. The CDR3 DNA follows: TGCAGTGCTGCCCGAGGGACACCGAACACTGAAGCTTTCTTT.

The gene calls are TRBV12-2 and TRBJ2-7; TRBD1, the table's D call, lacks a check against the DNA. TRBV12-2 is flagged as a pseudogene. The length of the CDR3 is 18 residues. In DNA form, the CDR3 reads TGTGCAAGTCGCTTAGTAATGGCGCTTCAAGCATTCGTGAACGAGCAGTACTTC. It specifies CASRLVMALQAFVNEQYF.

V usage is TRBV11-1 and J usage is TRBJ2-7; 7 bases align to TRBD1. The length of the CDR3 is 18 residues. The ends lost 5 bases at V and 3 bases at J; junction bases unmatched: 19. The germline V gene encodes CDR1 SGHAT and CDR2 FQDESV (reference sequence). The CDR3 reads CASSLGDFFYWDSYEQYF. CDR3 sequence (DNA): TGTGCCAGCAGCCTAGGTGATTTCTTTTACTGGGACAGCTACGAGCAGTACTTC.

This clonotype was seen more than once but under ten times. The chain links TRBV20-1 to TRBJ1-2; 7 nucleotides line up with TRBD1. This CDR3 contains 13 residues. CDR1 and CDR2 (germline): DFQATT, SNEGSKA (reference sequence). Germline trimming cut 4 bases from V and 8 bases from J; bases unmatched to any gene: 10. This chain's CDR3 is CSATITGEGGYTF. CDR3 sequence (DNA): TGCAGTGCTACGATAACAGGGGAGGGGGGCTACACCTTC.

V gene TRBV11-2 combines with J gene TRBJ2-5, with a tentative D call TRBD2 (6 bases). Germline lookup yields CDR1 SGHAT and CDR2 FQNNGV. The CDR3 extends over 15 amino acids. Trimming took 1 base from V and 5 from J, leaving 14 bases between them. CDR3 sequence reads: CASSLGLAMGETQYF. Written as DNA, the CDR3 is TGTGCCAGCAGCTTAGGGCTAGCGATGGGGGAGACCCAGTACTTC.

This clonotype was picked up many times. CDR3 sequence reads: CASSKATDDRDEQYF. CDR3 DNA sequence: TGTGCCAGCAGCAAAGCCACCGATGACAGGGATGAGCAGTACTTC. The chain recombines TRBV21-1 with TRBJ2-7; TRBD1 is taken as the D call from the table, unchecked against the DNA. TRBV21-1 constitutes a pseudogene. This CDR3 region has 15 residues.

The rearrangement uses TRBV15 and TRBJ2-3, with 10 bases aligning to TRBD1. The germline CDR1 and CDR2 sequences are LNHNV and YYDKDF (reference sequence). This CDR3 is 14 amino acids long. V trimming: 5 bases; J trimming: 3 bases; junction bases outside the gene matches: 2. The CDR3 nucleotides read TGTGCCACCAGCCGGGACAGGGGAACAGATACGCAGTATTTT. Its protein is CATSRDRGTDTQYF.

The chain couples TRBV9 to TRBJ1-1, with 7 bases fitting TRBD1. Trimming cost V 7 bases and J 5 bases; bases outside gene matches: 11. In germline, CDR1 is SGDLS, CDR2 YYNGEE. The CDR3 is 14 residues long. CDR3 loop: CASGTEGARTEAFF. In DNA, the CDR3 is TGTGCCAGCGGAACCGAGGGGGCGCGTACTGAAGCTTTCTTT.

The chain couples TRBV7-8 to TRBJ2-1; possibly TRBD1 or TRBD2 for D (7 bases each). This CDR3 spans 16 amino acids. The germline V and J ends were trimmed by 6 bases and 1 base, with 16 bases remaining between them. Per the germline V gene, CDR1 is SGHVS and CDR2 is FQNEAQ. The CDR3 DNA reads as TGTGCCAGCAGGCCCCGACAGGGAGGGTCCTACAATGAGCAGTTCTTC. Translating gives CASRPRQGGSYNEQFF.

The chain has TRBV2 and TRBJ1-4, with D unclear. Trimming cost V 2 bases and J 5 bases, with 12 bases left between them. The CDR3 length is 15 residues. The germline V gene encodes CDR1 SNHLY and CDR2 FYNNEI. CDR3 nucleotides: TGTGCCAGCAGTGAAACCCGGAGTAAGAATGAAAAACTGTTTTTT. Protein sequence: CASSETRSKNEKLFF.

This clonotype was found many times. This chain uses TRBV20-1 with TRBJ1-6, with TRBD1 as a possible D gene (5 bases). V lost 0 bases and J 7 bases, leaving 13 bases between the germline ends. The CDR3 is 15 residues long. In germline, CDR1 is DFQATT, CDR2 SNEGSKA (reference sequence). The CDR3 spells CSARESGQGNSPLHF. In DNA form, the CDR3 reads TGCAGTGCTAGAGAATCTGGACAAGGGAATTCACCCCTCCACTTT.

There are a few counts of this clonotype. The rearrangement joins TRBV30 to TRBJ2-3; no clear D. Trimming removed 2 bases at V and 0 bases at J, with 6 bases between. Germline CDR1 is GTSNPN and CDR2 is SVGIG (reference sequence). The CDR3 has 13 amino acids. CDR3 protein: CAWSRGSTDTQYF. The CDR3 DNA reads as TGTGCCTGGAGTCGTGGGAGCACAGATACGCAGTATTTT.

This chain joins TRBV5-6 and TRBJ2-5; TRBD1 aligns across 9 bases. V shed 2 bases and J 3 bases; nucleotides not matched to a gene: 11. The CDR3 is made up of 17 amino acids. CDR1 and CDR2 from the germline V gene are SGHDT and YYEEEE. The CDR3: CASSFNRDRAQKETQYF. The CDR3 nucleotides read TGTGCCAGCAGCTTTAACCGGGACAGGGCCCAAAAAGAGACCCAGTACTTC. Drawing the rest from reference TRBV5-6 and TRBJ2-5, the complete variable domain is DAGVTQSPTHLIKTRGQQVTLRCSPKSGHDTVSWYQQALGQGPQFIFQYYEEEERQRGNFPDRFSGHQFPNYSSELNVNALLLGDSALYLCASSFNRDRAQKETQYFGPGTRLLVL.

The CDR3 DNA sequence: TGCAGTGCTAGAATTCTAGCGGGTTCCCTGGGAATAAACACCGGGGAGCTGTTTTTT. Protein product: CSARILAGSLGINTGELFF. V and J are TRBV20-1 and TRBJ2-2; 8 bases agree with TRBD2. The germline V gene encodes CDR1 DFQATT and CDR2 SNEGSKA (reference sequence). The CDR3 extends over 19 amino acids. Unmatched junction bases numbered 16, after V lost 2 bases and J lost 2 bases.

A few counts support this clonotype. This rearrangement joins TRBV6-1 to TRBJ1-2; D ambiguous. This CDR3 region has 14 residues. CDR1 is MNHNS, CDR2 SASEGT, per germline. Deletions cut 6 bases from V and 8 bases from J, with 19 bases between. The chain's CDR3 is CASSTVYRSDGYTF. The CDR3, as DNA: TGTGCCAGCAGCACTGTGTATCGGTCCGACGGCTACACCTTC.

This clonotype turned up a few times. The CDR3 protein is CSVEETDTQYF. The CDR3 DNA reads as TGCAGCGTTGAAGAAACAGATACGCAGTATTTT. This sequence joins TRBV29-1 and TRBJ2-3; D is ambiguous. The CDR3 consists of 11 residues. CDR1 is SQVTM and CDR2 is ANQGSEA in the germline V gene. Trimming stripped 0 bases from V and 3 bases from J, with 1 base between.

There are many counts of this clonotype. The CDR3 sequence is CASSPTMGNYGYTF. The DNA of the CDR3 is TGTGCCAGCAGTCCCACGATGGGTAACTATGGCTACACCTTC. J is TRBJ1-2 and V is TRBV12-3 or TRBV12-4; D gene uncertain. V lost 5 bases and J 1 base, leaving 11 bases between the germline ends. The CDR3 is made up of 14 amino acids.

This chain links TRBV10-3 with TRBJ2-7; D tentatively fits TRBD1 or TRBD2 (5 bases each). Trimming shortened V by 6 bases and J by 3 bases, and 18 bases separated the two germline ends. Per germline, CDR1 ENHRY and CDR2 SYGVKD. The CDR3 runs to 15 residues. CDR3 DNA: TGTGCCATCAGGGACGCCTCTCGGGGCGGCTACGAGCAGTACTTC. It yields the protein CAIRDASRGGYEQYF.

This clonotype was seen more than once but under ten times. The chain joins TRBV2 to TRBJ2-7; TRBD1 aligns across 7 bases. CDR1 and CDR2 from the germline V gene are SNHLY and FYNNEI. The V and J ends lost 10 bases and 3 bases, in that order; junction bases with no gene match: 12. The CDR3 runs 14 residues. CDR3 region: CATSEQGTYYEQYF. CDR3 nucleotides: TGTGCCACCTCGGAACAGGGGACGTACTACGAGCAGTACTTC.

This sequence joins TRBV7-9 and TRBJ1-1; D is ambiguous. Germline V lookup: CDR1 SEHNR, CDR2 FQNEAQ (reference sequence). V lost 2 bases and J 5 bases, leaving 18 bases between the germline ends. CDR3 size: 16 residues. The CDR3 nucleotides are TGTGCCAGCAGCTTAACTCAAGCCGGGTATGTGACTGAAGCTTTCTTT. Translating gives CASSLTQAGYVTEAFF.

The rearrangement joins TRBV12-3 or TRBV12-4 to TRBJ2-5; TRBD1 is a possible D gene (7 bases). V gave up 8 bases and J gave up 4 bases, with 17 bases separating them. CDR3 size: 14 residues. CDR3 nucleotides: TGTGCCAGCCGCATAGGGGGGACAGTAGAGACCCAGTACTTC. Encoded protein: CASRIGGTVETQYF.